The 17 T cell receptor beta chains listed next were all sequenced from one sample in a study of OX40 agonist ivuxolimab in advanced cancers. Some clones are missing from TCRdb's copy, which holds only in-frame ones; the method was immunoSEQ multiplex PCR. The sample has 97,000 or so clones, around 91% seen once; the top ten hold about 0.16%. Sequenced here: CD4+ or CD8+ T cells sorted from blood, sampled in a trial of the OX40 agonist ivuxolimab. The source is an adult with an advanced solid tumor such as melanoma, head and neck, liver or kidney cancer.

The V and J genes are TRBV6-5 and TRBJ2-7, with D perhaps matching TRBD2 (5 bases). V shed 6 bases and J shed 5 bases, with 20 bases lying between them. The V gene's germline CDR1 is MNHEY and CDR2 SVGAGI. The CDR3 is 15 amino acids. The CDR3 is CASRGSLALPHEQYF. The CDR3 DNA follows: TGTGCCAGCAGGGGGAGCTTAGCCCTTCCACACGAGCAGTACTTC.

The chain combines TRBV4-2 with TRBJ1-5; the D is unclear. The length of the CDR3 is 13 residues. Per the germline V gene, CDR1 is LGHNA and CDR2 is YNFKEQ. V lost 0 bases, J lost 9 bases, and 9 bases lay in between. This CDR3 reads CASSQDPGRPQHF. In DNA, the CDR3 is TGTGCCAGCAGCCAAGATCCAGGTAGGCCCCAGCATTTT.

A single count supports this clone. The chain employs TRBV30 and TRBJ2-3; D ambiguous. The V and J ends lost 4 bases and 2 bases respectively, with 10 bases between them. The CDR3 extends over 13 amino acids. Germline V CDR1 and CDR2: GTSNPN, SVGIG (reference sequence). CDR3 region: CAWNRLSTDTQYF. DNA of the CDR3: TGTGCCTGGAATCGGCTTTCCACAGATACGCAGTATTTT.

The chain has TRBV5-1 and TRBJ1-4; 8 nucleotides align to TRBD1. Losses at the gene ends were 0 bases for V and 12 bases for J; bases not matched to a gene: 7. There are 14 residues in the CDR3. The germline V gene has CDR1 SGHRS and CDR2 YFSETQ. Here the CDR3 DNA reads TGCGCCAGCAGCTTGGGGTTTCAGGGGGCGGAACTGTTTTTT. Translated, it gives CASSLGFQGAELFF.

This chain joins TRBV5-1 and TRBJ1-1, with a possible D match to TRBD1 (6 bases). The V end was cut by 0 bases, the J end by 6 bases, with 12 bases between. Germline loops: CDR1 SGHRS, CDR2 YFSETQ. The CDR3 totals 14 residues. CDR3 residues: CASSLDQGHPEAFF. Here the CDR3 DNA reads TGCGCCAGCAGCTTGGACCAGGGACACCCTGAAGCTTTCTTT.

The chain carries TRBV6-1 and TRBJ2-2; no definite D call. The CDR3 covers 14 residues. V lost 2 bases to trimming and J lost 3 bases, with 7 bases between them. CDR1 and CDR2 (germline): MNHNS, SASEGT. The CDR3 coding sequence is TGTGCCAGCAGTGAATTGGTGCACACCGGGGAGCTGTTTTTT. It codes for CASSELVHTGELFF.

This clone showed up just once. The rearrangement joins TRBV27 to TRBJ2-2; 8 nucleotides align to TRBD1. The ends lost 2 bases at V and 1 base at J; junction bases unmatched: 6. There are 17 residues in the CDR3. The germline V gene encodes CDR1 MNHEY and CDR2 SMNVEV (reference sequence). The CDR3 protein is CASSLGYGTGNTGELFF. CDR3 coding DNA: TGTGCCAGCAGTTTAGGGTACGGGACAGGGAACACCGGGGAGCTGTTTTTT.

The chain links TRBV4-1 to TRBJ1-2, with TRBD1 as a possible D gene (6 bases). Germline loops: CDR1 MGHRA, CDR2 YSYEKL. The CDR3 consists of 14 residues. V dropped 2 bases and J dropped 2 bases, with 9 bases sitting between them. The CDR3, as DNA: TGCGCCAGCAGCCAAACAGGGAGGAACTATGGCTACACCTTC. This codes for CASSQTGRNYGYTF.

The chain uses TRBV6-1 and TRBJ1-1; 11 positions match TRBD1. V lost 5 bases to trimming and J lost 5 bases; unmatched junction nucleotides: 4. Germline V CDR1 and CDR2: MNHNS, SASEGT. This CDR3 spans 14 amino acids. DNA for the CDR3: TGTGCCAGCAGTCTGGACAGGGGGCAAACTGAAGCTTTCTTT. Amino acids: CASSLDRGQTEAFF.

The genes are TRBV9 and TRBJ2-2; the D call may be TRBD1 or TRBD2 (5 bases each). Trimming pared 2 bases from V and 0 bases from J, leaving 8 bases between. This CDR3 contains 15 residues. Per the germline V gene, CDR1 is SGDLS and CDR2 is YYNGEE. In nucleotides, the CDR3 is TGTGCCAGCAGCGTGTTGGGGGCGAACACCGGGGAGCTGTTTTTT. Translation: CASSVLGANTGELFF.

This chain links TRBV6-6 with TRBJ1-5; TRBD1 aligns across 8 bases. The CDR3 runs to 13 residues. V was clipped by 7 bases and J by 6 bases; unmatched bases: 5. Germline values: CDR1 MNHNY, CDR2 SVGAGI (reference sequence). CDR3 coding DNA: TGTGCCAGCAACCTCGACAGGGGTCAGCCCCAGCATTTT. Its translation is CASNLDRGQPQHF.

The V and J genes are TRBV7-3 and TRBJ2-7; D perhaps matches TRBD1 (7 bases). Trimming removed 2 bases at V and 2 bases at J, with 13 bases between. Germline V lookup: CDR1 SGHTA, CDR2 FQGTGA. The CDR3 has 15 amino acids. The CDR3 here is CASSLGQGGPYEQYF. Here the CDR3 DNA reads TGTGCCAGCAGCTTAGGGCAGGGGGGACCCTACGAGCAGTACTTC. The full variable domain, in which reference TRBV7-3 and TRBJ2-7 provide the parts outside the CDR3, is GAGVSQTPSNKVTEKGKYVELRCDPISGHTALYWYRQSLGQGPEFLIYFQGTGAADDSGLPNDRFFAVRPEGSVSTLKIQRTERGDSAVYLCASSLGQGGPYEQYFGPGTRLTVT.

The chain has TRBV6-1 and TRBJ2-3, with TRBD2 matching over 9 bases. Germline CDR1 is MNHNS and CDR2 is SASEGT. The CDR3 totals 15 residues. Unmatched junction bases numbered 6, after V lost 0 bases and J lost 8 bases. The DNA for the CDR3 is TGTGCCAGCAGTGAAGCTGCTAGCGGGATTTTTACGCAGTATTTT. Translated: CASSEAASGIFTQYF.

The gene calls are TRBV6-1 and TRBJ2-2, with 11 bases matching TRBD2. The V segment lost 4 bases and the J segment 6 bases; nucleotides outside the gene matches: 4. From germline, CDR1 is MNHNS and CDR2 SASEGT. The CDR3 has 15 amino acids. Here the CDR3 DNA reads TGTGCCAGCAGTGGATTTAGCGGGGGGGCCGGGGAGCTGTTTTTT. This translates into CASSGFSGGAGELFF.

This clone was recorded only once. The chain carries TRBV19 and TRBJ2-7; D is unclear. V lost 3 bases and J 4 bases, leaving 4 bases between the germline ends. The CDR3 has 11 amino acids. The germline gives CDR1 LNHDA, CDR2 SQIVND (reference sequence). The CDR3 DNA reads TGTGCCAGTAGTATCGGGTACGAGCAGTACTTC. As protein: CASSIGYEQYF. The full variable domain, completed using reference TRBV19 and TRBJ2-7, is DGGITQSPKYLFRKEGQNVTLSCEQNLNHDAMYWYRQDPGQGLRLIYYSQIVNDFQKGDIAEGYSVSREKKESFPLTVTSAQKNPTAFYLCASSIGYEQYFGPGTRLTVT.

The chain recombines TRBV11-2 with TRBJ2-1; TRBD2 is a possible D gene (5 bases). Per the germline V gene, CDR1 is SGHAT and CDR2 is FQNNGV. Trimming took 1 base from V and 0 from J, leaving 10 bases between them. The CDR3 is 16 amino acids. The CDR3 bases are TGTGCCAGCAGCTTAGCAGCGGATTTCTCCTACAATGAGCAGTTCTTC. This sequence encodes CASSLAADFSYNEQFF.

This chain links TRBV4-1 with TRBJ2-7, with 9 bases matching TRBD1. CDR3 length equals 16 residues. V was clipped by 0 bases and J by 1 base; unmatched bases: 4. Germline V gene lookup returns CDR1 MGHRA and CDR2 YSYEKL. CDR3 amino acids: CASSQEGGTGSYEQYF. CDR3 DNA: TGCGCCAGCAGCCAAGAGGGTGGGACAGGGTCCTACGAGCAGTACTTC.